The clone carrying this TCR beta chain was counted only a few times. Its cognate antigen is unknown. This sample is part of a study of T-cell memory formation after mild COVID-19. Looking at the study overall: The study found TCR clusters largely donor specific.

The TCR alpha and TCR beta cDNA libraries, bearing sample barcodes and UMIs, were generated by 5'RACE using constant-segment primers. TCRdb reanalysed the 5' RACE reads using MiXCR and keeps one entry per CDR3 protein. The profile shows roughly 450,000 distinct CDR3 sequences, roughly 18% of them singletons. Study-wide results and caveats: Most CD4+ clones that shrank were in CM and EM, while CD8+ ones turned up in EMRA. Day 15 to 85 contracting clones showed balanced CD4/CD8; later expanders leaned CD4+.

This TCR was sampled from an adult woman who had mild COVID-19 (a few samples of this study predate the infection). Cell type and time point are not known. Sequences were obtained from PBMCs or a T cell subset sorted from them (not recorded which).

CDR3 protein: CASSPGQGAEEQYF. CDR3 DNA: TGTGCCAGCTCACCAGGACAGGGGGCGGAAGAGCAGTACTTC. V is TRBV18 and J is TRBJ2-7; 11 bases map to TRBD1. The CDR3 is made up of 14 amino acids. V shed 2 bases, J shed 7 bases, and the junction held 4 bases outside the gene matches. Germline V CDR1 and CDR2: KGHSH, LQKENI. The full variable domain, in which reference TRBV18 and TRBJ2-7 provide the parts outside the CDR3, is NAGVMQNPRHLVRRRGQEARLRCSPMKGHSHVYWYRQLPEEGLKFMVYLQKENIIDESGMPKERFSAEFPKEGPSILRIQQVVRGDSAAYFCASSPGQGAEEQYFGPGTRLTVT.